This entry lists 24 T cell receptor beta chains sequenced from one sample in a study of identical twins. TCRdb reprocessed the 5' RACE reads via MiXCR and lists one record per CDR3 protein. The table has about 220,000 distinct CDR3 sequences, 6.5% to 8.5% seen once; the top ten hold roughly 2%. This sample was shared with a second study, whose subject was yellow fever vaccine responses in identical twins.

What was sequenced was memory (CD45RO+) T cells sorted from blood. The receptors were sampled from a woman aged 18-35 years in good health.

This clonotype was seen only a few times. The chain combines TRBV24-1 with TRBJ2-2; possibly TRBD1 for D (6 bases). This CDR3 has 15 residues. Germline loops: CDR1 KGHDR, CDR2 SFDVKD. The germline V and J ends were trimmed by 2 bases and 3 bases, with 9 bases remaining between them. The DNA of the CDR3 is TGTGCCACCAGTGATTACAGGGTGCACACCGGGGAGCTGTTTTTT. Its translation is CATSDYRVHTGELFF.

This clonotype has only a few counts. This chain links TRBV18 with TRBJ2-7; TRBD1 aligns across 7 bases. This CDR3 is built from 13 residues. CDR1 KGHSH and CDR2 LQKENI come from the germline V gene. V was pared by 1 base and J by 6 bases, with 3 bases of the junction left unmatched. Written as DNA, the CDR3 is TGTGCCAGCTCACCACGGACAGGAGGCGAGCAGTACTTC. Translating it yields CASSPRTGGEQYF.

The chain employs TRBV4-3 and TRBJ2-1; 9 positions agree with TRBD2. The V and J ends lost 1 base and 10 bases, in that order; junction bases with no gene match: 2. CDR3 length: 13 residues. The germline CDR1 and CDR2 sequences are LGHNA and YSLEER. In nucleotides, the CDR3 is TGCGCCAGCAGCCAAGTCAGCGGGAGGGAGCAGTTCTTC. It is translated as CASSQVSGREQFF.

This clonotype has more than one count but fewer than ten. The chain uses TRBV6-1 and TRBJ2-7; 7 bases are a match to TRBD1. In germline, CDR1 is MNHNS, CDR2 SASEGT. J gave up 3 bases and V 2 bases, and 7 bases lay outside the gene matches. CDR3 size: 15 residues. This chain's CDR3 is CASSENRQGSYEQYF. For the CDR3, the DNA is TGTGCCAGCAGTGAAAACAGACAGGGAAGCTACGAGCAGTACTTC.

In this sample, this clonotype turned up many times. CDR3 amino acids: CATSRVLGGRIDTQYF. The CDR3 DNA is TGTGCCACCAGCAGGGTCCTTGGCGGGAGGATAGATACGCAGTATTTT. This chain uses TRBV15 with TRBJ2-3; 8 bases map to TRBD2. The J segment lost 5 bases and the V segment lost 3 bases, leaving 10 bases of the junction unmatched. CDR1 and CDR2 from the germline V gene are LNHNV and YYDKDF (reference sequence). This CDR3 contains 16 residues.

This clonotype was observed at least ten times. The V and J genes are TRBV20-1 and TRBJ2-7; D is unclear. The CDR3 has 11 amino acids. V lost 4 bases to trimming and J lost 2 bases, with 6 bases between them. Germline V gene lookup returns CDR1 DFQATT and CDR2 SNEGSKA (reference sequence). The CDR3, as DNA: TGCAGTGCTACAGCCCCCTACGAGCAGTACTTC. This gives the protein CSATAPYEQYF.

This clonotype has more than one count but fewer than ten. The V gene is TRBV12-3 or TRBV12-4, the J gene TRBJ2-5; D is possibly TRBD1 (5 bases). This CDR3 spans 14 amino acids. V lost 6 bases, J lost 4 bases, and 15 bases lay in between. The CDR3 is CASSAKTVPETQYF. The CDR3 coding sequence is TGTGCCAGCAGCGCCAAGACAGTGCCAGAGACCCAGTACTTC.

This clonotype was observed a few times. V gene TRBV20-1 combines with J gene TRBJ2-4; D not certain. V was pared by 4 bases and J by 0 bases, with 7 bases between. The CDR3 has 13 residues. Per the germline V gene, CDR1 is DFQATT and CDR2 is SNEGSKA (reference sequence). CDR3 sequence: CSAKHLAKNIQYF. The CDR3 DNA is TGCAGTGCTAAGCACCTAGCCAAAAACATTCAGTACTTC.

This clonotype showed up many times. As DNA, the CDR3 is TGTGCCAGCAGCTTGGCAGGGGGCACCGGGGAGCTGTTTTTT. It yields the protein CASSLAGGTGELFF. The rearrangement uses TRBV7-9 and TRBJ2-2; 7 positions agree with TRBD1. This CDR3 is built from 14 residues. V was pared by 3 bases and J by 4 bases, with 2 bases of the junction left unmatched. CDR1 and CDR2 (germline): SEHNR, FQNEAQ (reference sequence).

The sample holds many counts of this clonotype. The chain employs TRBV5-1 and TRBJ2-3, with D hard to call. The CDR3 has 16 residues. Germline CDR1 and CDR2: SGHRS and YFSETQ. The germline V and J ends were trimmed by 7 bases and 3 bases, with 21 bases remaining between them. CDR3 nucleotide sequence: TGCGCCAGCGGGTCGCAGAGCCGCCCGACGACAGATACGCAGTATTTT. Residues: CASGSQSRPTTDTQYF.

The chain joins TRBV28 to TRBJ2-2; tentatively, D is TRBD2 (5 bases). Per the germline V gene, CDR1 is MDHEN and CDR2 is SYDVKM. CDR3 length: 15 residues. Trimming removed 6 bases from V and 5 bases from J, with 16 bases in between. CDR3 amino acids: CASRLDSLGTGELFF. The DNA of the CDR3 is TGTGCCAGCAGATTGGACTCCTTGGGGACCGGGGAGCTGTTTTTT.

The rearrangement uses TRBV7-8 and TRBJ2-5; TRBD2 matches at 14 bases. Trimming at V came to 5 bases and at J to 2 bases, leaving 7 bases not matched to a gene. The germline gives CDR1 SGHVS, CDR2 FQNEAQ. The CDR3 extends over 17 amino acids. CDR3 in DNA: TGTGCCAGCAGCCGCAAGGGACTAGCGGGAGTTCAAGAGACCCAGTACTTC. Its translation: CASSRKGLAGVQETQYF.

The V and J genes are TRBV12-3 or TRBV12-4 and TRBJ2-7, with TRBD2 as a possible D gene (5 bases). V was pared by 2 bases and J by 1 base, with 9 bases between. This CDR3 is 14 amino acids long. This chain's CDR3 is CASSLYEGSYEQYF. The CDR3 coding sequence is TGTGCCAGCAGTTTATATGAGGGTTCCTACGAGCAGTACTTC.

This clonotype was recorded at least ten times. The chain has TRBV6-5 and TRBJ1-2; no clear D. Germline loops: CDR1 MNHEY, CDR2 SVGAGI. The CDR3 has 15 residues. Trimming cost V 2 bases and J 1 base, with 11 bases left between them. As DNA, the CDR3 is TGTGCCAGCAGTTACACAGCCGGGAGTAACTATGGCTACACCTTC. This translates into CASSYTAGSNYGYTF.

This clonotype was observed a handful of times. The V gene is TRBV4-3, the J gene TRBJ2-7; a weak D match, TRBD1 (6 bases). Trimming removed 0 bases at V and 2 bases at J, with 14 bases between. CDR3 length equals 16 residues. CDR1 and CDR2 from the germline V gene are LGHNA and YSLEER. CDR3 coding DNA: TGCGCCAGCAGCCAAGATCTTAGGGGGATTACCTACGAGCAGTACTTC. It translates to CASSQDLRGITYEQYF.

The chain uses TRBV6-6 and TRBJ2-5; 8 bases map to TRBD1. The junction had 5 bases not matched to a gene; V was cut back by 6 bases and J by 5 bases. This CDR3 is 13 amino acids long. The germline gives CDR1 MNHNY, CDR2 SVGAGI (reference sequence). CDR3 region: CASRKTGAETQYF. As DNA, the CDR3 is TGTGCCAGCAGGAAGACAGGGGCCGAGACCCAGTACTTC.

This clonotype has just a few counts. The chain links TRBV6-1 to TRBJ1-5; a weak D match, TRBD1 (6 bases). This CDR3 region has 14 residues. V lost 6 bases to trimming and J lost 0 bases, with 9 bases between them. The V gene's germline CDR1 is MNHNS and CDR2 SASEGT. CDR3 protein: CASRGQYSNQPQHF. Here the CDR3 DNA reads TGTGCCAGCAGGGGACAATATAGCAATCAGCCCCAGCATTTT.

This clonotype was detected only a few times. The chain employs TRBV7-2 and TRBJ2-1; unclear D gene. The CDR3 has 13 amino acids. Germline loops: CDR1 SGHTA, CDR2 FQGNSA. Trimming cost V 2 bases and J 4 bases, with 6 bases left between them. The CDR3 sequence: CASSLTRYNEQFF. The CDR3 nucleotides are TGTGCCAGCAGCTTAACAAGGTACAATGAGCAGTTCTTC.

This clonotype was detected many times. V and J are TRBV15 and TRBJ2-1; TRBD1 or TRBD2 may be the D gene (5 bases each). This CDR3 is built from 13 residues. In germline, CDR1 is LNHNV, CDR2 YYDKDF (reference sequence). V was trimmed by 5 bases and J by 4 bases, leaving 9 bases between them. The CDR3 nucleotides are TGTGCCACCAGCCGGGACGTATACAATGAGCAGTTCTTC. Protein: CATSRDVYNEQFF.

J is TRBJ2-5 and V is TRBV4-1; 10 nucleotides agree with TRBD2. The CDR3 spans 15 residues. Trimming at V came to 4 bases and at J to 7 bases, leaving 9 bases not matched to a gene. Germline CDR1 reads MGHRA; CDR2 reads YSYEKL. The CDR3 loop is CASSPGLAAWGTQYF. The CDR3, as DNA: TGCGCCAGCAGCCCCGGACTAGCGGCTTGGGGGACCCAGTACTTC.

Only a few counts were recorded for this clonotype. Here the CDR3 DNA reads TGTGCCAGCAGTTCGACAGGGGGCGGAAAAAATCAGCCCCAGCATTTT. It specifies CASSSTGGGKNQPQHF. The rearrangement joins TRBV28 to TRBJ1-5; TRBD1 matches at 10 bases. The J segment lost 4 bases and the V segment lost 4 bases, leaving 7 bases of the junction unmatched. Germline V gene lookup returns CDR1 MDHEN and CDR2 SYDVKM. The CDR3 contains 16 residues.

The sample holds many counts of this clonotype. J is TRBJ2-1 and V is TRBV20-1; 11 nucleotides line up with TRBD1. The V gene's germline CDR1 is DFQATT and CDR2 SNEGSKA (reference sequence). The CDR3 is made up of 14 amino acids. Germline trimming cut 4 bases from V and 8 bases from J; bases unmatched to any gene: 7. CDR3: CSAKYRTGGDEQFF. CDR3 in DNA: TGCAGTGCTAAATATCGGACAGGGGGCGATGAGCAGTTCTTC.

This clonotype was observed a few times. The V and J genes are TRBV5-6 and TRBJ2-1; D is uncertain. Trimming stripped 4 bases from V and 7 bases from J, with 12 bases between. The CDR3 is 13 residues long. CDR1 and CDR2 (germline): SGHDT, YYEEEE. The CDR3 protein is CASSDLNGNEQFF. DNA of the CDR3: TGTGCCAGCAGCGACCTAAATGGGAATGAGCAGTTCTTC.

The chain is built from TRBV2 and TRBJ2-5, with 7 bases that match TRBD2. The length of the CDR3 is 13 residues. Germline V gives CDR1 SNHLY, CDR2 FYNNEI. Unmatched junction bases numbered 3, after V lost 6 bases and J lost 2 bases. The CDR3 here is CASRSGLQETQYF. In DNA form, the CDR3 reads TGTGCCAGCAGATCGGGACTACAAGAGACCCAGTACTTC.